The T cell receptor (beta chain) described here comes from a study of blood T cell repertoires in COVID-19. Study at large: From the United States, Italy and Spain came samples of acute and convalescent COVID-19. T cells, B-cell-depleted T cells, or PBMCs supplied cDNA or gDNA.

Seattle researchers signed up patients amid active infection and tracked them longitudinally. This clone was counted between two and nine times. Per the study methods: The assay estimated nucleated cells by amplifying reference gene primers. The table came from immunoSEQ multiplex PCR; TCRdb's copy has only in-frame clones and leaves some out. The V and J calls and clone size come from that table; D and trimming were worked out from the DNA. The data show 150,000 or so clones, about 87% seen once. V lost 2 bases to trimming and J lost 7 bases, with 12 bases between them. The CDR3 has 14 amino acids. Germline-derived CDR1 and CDR2 are KGHSH and LQKENI.

The rearrangement joins TRBV18 to TRBJ1-5, with D possibly matching TRBD1 (6 bases). Sequencing used peripheral blood. This TCR came from a man aged 55 to 69 with COVID-19, enrolled during active disease. The CDR3, as DNA: TGTGCCAGCTCACCAGGGGACAAGGAACAGCCCCAGCATTTT. It codes for CASSPGDKEQPQHF. Based on the CDR3 plus reference TRBV18 and TRBJ1-5, the full variable domain is NAGVMQNPRHLVRRRGQEARLRCSPMKGHSHVYWYRQLPEEGLKFMVYLQKENIIDESGMPKERFSAEFPKEGPSILRIQQVVRGDSAAYFCASSPGDKEQPQHFGDGTRLSIL.